This T cell receptor beta chain came from a study of CD8+ T cells in alopecia areata. Study background: A regimen of oral tofacitinib, 5 to 10 mg twice daily, was given to treated patients. Study conclusions and caveats: Lesional tissue from the scalp (especially in alopecia totalis/universalis) showed higher clonality than normal scalp.

The CDR3 has 13 residues. The V and J ends lost 5 bases and 1 base respectively, with 6 bases between them. Germline V gene sequence: CDR1 SGHNT, CDR2 YYREEE (reference sequence). In the case of this clone: Its matching antigen is unknown.

Samples from alopecia areata patients were lesional scalp punch biopsies and peripheral blood. Extracted from the samples, RNA was reverse transcribed into cDNA to serve as the sequencing template. Method: immunoSEQ multiplex PCR; TCRdb's copy keeps in-frame clones and lacks some. The data hold approximately 54,000 clones, with approximately 96% observed a single time. V gene TRBV5-4 combines with J gene TRBJ2-2; D is undetermined. This specimen consisted of CD8+ T cells sorted from blood, obtained at week 0. The clonotype comes from a human donor with alopecia areata. This chain's CDR3 is CASRDQNTGELFF. In DNA form, the CDR3 reads TGTGCCAGCAGGGACCAGAACACCGGGGAGCTGTTTTTT.